This TCR beta chain is from a study of T cell clones after liver transplantation. Study-wide results and limits: Compared with third party-reactive sequences, donor-reactive ones declined more, independent of withdrawal success.

Profiling relied on immunoSEQ multiplex PCR, and the TCRdb table lists in-frame clones only, not all of them. The sample consists of tens of thousands of clones, around four fifths of them appearing once. Germline values: CDR1 SGHRS, CDR2 YFSETQ. The CDR3 has 16 residues. Trimming at V came to 0 bases and at J to 3 bases, leaving 6 bases not matched to a gene. Of note for this clone: The antigen remains unidentified.

The receptor comes from a human patient who received a liver transplant. Part of the T cell pool may stem from the graft donor. The chain links TRBV5-1 to TRBJ2-7; 10 nucleotides align to TRBD1. The sample consisted of CD4+ T cells from blood, taken about 46 months after liver transplant. CDR3 loop: CASSLGPGQGIYEQYF. CDR3 DNA: TGCGCCAGCAGCTTGGGTCCGGGACAGGGGATCTACGAGCAGTACTTC.